This is a list of T cell receptor beta chains from one sample in a study of OX40 agonist ivuxolimab in advanced cancers. Sequencing used immunoSEQ multiplex PCR; TCRdb keeps in-frame clones, though not all of them. The sample records about 83,000 clones, approximately 91% being singletons. This material consisted of CD4+ or CD8+ T cells sorted from blood, taken in a trial of the OX40 agonist ivuxolimab. Receptors were obtained from an adult with an advanced solid tumor such as melanoma, head and neck, liver or kidney cancer. Each CDR3 is given with its conserved first and last residue. The D gene is left open where the match is weak. A row's size may be missing; if present it is once, few, many or a size class.

v_gene	abundance	j_gene	d_gene	CDR3nt	CDR3aa
TRBV5-1	.	TRBJ2-1	.	TGCGCCAGCAGCTTTGTCGATGAGCAGTTCTTC	CASSFVDEQFF
TRBV7-2	.	TRBJ2-5	.	TGTGCCAGCAGCTTAGTCGCCGGGGATCGGACCCAGTACTTC	CASSLVAGDRTQYF
TRBV9	.	TRBJ1-4	TRBD1	TGTGCCAGCAGCGTCGGGACAGGCTTTAATGAAAAACTGTTTTTT	CASSVGTGFNEKLFF
TRBV18	.	TRBJ1-1	.	TGTGCCAGCTCACCACCCTTGCAGGGCAGGGGTCGGACTGAAGCTTTCTTT	CASSPPLQGRGRTEAFF
TRBV5-8	.	TRBJ1-2	TRBD1	TGTGCCAGCAGGACTGACAGGGTTAACTATGGCTACACCTTC	CASRTDRVNYGYTF
TRBV27	.	TRBJ1-2	.	TGTGCCAGCAGTTTTGACAGCTTAGCTCAATATGGCTACACCTTC	CASSFDSLAQYGYTF
TRBV7-2	.	TRBJ2-3	TRBD2	TGTGCCAGCAGCTACCAGCCCTCCGGGGGGACCCGCACAGATACGCAGTATTTT	CASSYQPSGGTRTDTQYF
TRBV2	.	TRBJ2-2	TRBD2	TGTGCCACCACGAAGCCTGGGGGGCTAGCGGGAGGCACCGGGGAGCTGTTTTTT	CATTKPGGLAGGTGELFF
TRBV21-1	.	TRBJ1-1	.	TGTGCCAGCAGCAGGACCCAGAACACTGAAGCTTTCTTT	CASSRTQNTEAFF
TRBV5-4	.	TRBJ2-3	.	TGTGCCAGCAGCCGGGACCTTAAGGCCACAGATACGCAGTATTTT	CASSRDLKATDTQYF
TRBV4-3	.	TRBJ1-1	.	TGCGCCAGCAGCCAAGAGGACGGCACTGAAGCTTTCTTT	CASSQEDGTEAFF
TRBV5-1	.	TRBJ2-3	.	TGCGCCAGCAGTTGGGGGGAAGGGGCAGATACGCAGTATTTT	CASSWGEGADTQYF
TRBV11-2	.	TRBJ1-6	.	TGTGCCAGCAGCTTAGATACGGGTCCCCCCAATTCACCCCTCCACTTT	CASSLDTGPPNSPLHF
TRBV5-1	.	TRBJ2-1	.	TGCGCCAGCAGCTTGGAGGGGATTGGGGAGCAGTTCTTC	CASSLEGIGEQFF
TRBV29-1	.	TRBJ1-4	TRBD1	TGCAGCGTTGAAGGGACAGGGGATAATGAAAAACTGTTTTTT	CSVEGTGDNEKLFF
TRBV28	.	TRBJ1-6	.	TGTGCCAGCAGTTTTCCGATGGGTCATAATTCACCCCTCCACTTT	CASSFPMGHNSPLHF
TRBV30	.	TRBJ1-1	.	TGTGCCTGGAGTGTAAGATCTGAAGCTTTCTTT	CAWSVRSEAFF
TRBV7-2	.	TRBJ1-1	.	TGTGCCAGCAGCTTGATTCAAGGCACTGAAGCTTTCTTT	CASSLIQGTEAFF
TRBV5-1	.	TRBJ2-1	.	TGCGCCAGCAGCTTAATTCCCGGGTCCTACAATGAGCAGTTCTTC	CASSLIPGSYNEQFF
TRBV6-6	.	TRBJ1-1	.	TGTGCCAGCAGGATGGGGATACGATCGAACACTGAAGCTTTCTTT	CASRMGIRSNTEAFF
TRBV5-1	few	TRBJ2-2	TRBD1	TGCGCCAGCAGCTTGGAAAGGGTACAGGGGTACACCGGGGAGCTGTTTTTT	CASSLERVQGYTGELFF
TRBV27	.	TRBJ2-7	.	TGTGCCAGCAGCTTTAACGTAGGGGTCCCCTACGAGCAGTACTTC	CASSFNVGVPYEQYF
TRBV19	.	TRBJ1-1	.	TGTGCCAGTAGTATGGGGTATAGGGACGCTTTCTTT	CASSMGYRDAFF
TRBV29-1	.	TRBJ1-1	.	TGCAGCGTTGAAGCCTTCCGCGAATCGGGCGGGGCTTTCTTT	CSVEAFRESGGAFF
TRBV25-1	.	TRBJ1-1	.	TGTGCCAGCAGTGACCCCGGGGGGCGCGAAGAGGCGGACACTGAAGCTTTCTTT	CASSDPGGREEADTEAFF
TRBV29-1	.	TRBJ1-1	.	TGCAGCGTTGATGAGGCAGGGAACACTGAAGCTTTCTTT	CSVDEAGNTEAFF
TRBV7-7	.	TRBJ2-5	.	TGTGCTAGCAGCCCCGGACAGCTCCAAGAGACCCAGTACTTC	CASSPGQLQETQYF
TRBV7-2	.	TRBJ1-1	.	TGTGCCAGCAGCTTAGCCGGGCTAGATGAAGCTTTCTTT	CASSLAGLDEAFF
TRBV7-9	.	TRBJ2-3	TRBD2	TGTGCCAGCAGCCCTCTAGCGGGAGGAACAGATACGCAGTATTTT	CASSPLAGGTDTQYF